This is a list of T cell receptor beta chains from one sample in a study of blood T cells in healthy people across ages. Each CDR3 protein is one row after TCRdb ran MiXCR on the 5' RACE reads. The table shows 1.5 million or so distinct CDR3 sequences, with 35% to 45% occurring only once. The sequenced sample was blood. Source of these receptors: a woman aged 18 to 35 in good health. Both conserved end residues are part of each CDR3. A D gene is named only where the DNA matches it firmly. Only some rows state a clone size, as once, few, many or a class for expanded clones.

J gene,clone size,D gene,V gene,CDR3 protein,CDR3 DNA
TRBJ1-2,few,TRBD1,TRBV15,CATSPGQGNYGYTF,TGTGCCACCAGCCCGGGACAGGGCAACTATGGCTACACCTTC
TRBJ2-3,few,.,TRBV6-1,CASSDRGGDFTDTQYF,TGTGCCAGCAGTGATAGGGGGGGCGATTTCACAGATACGCAGTATTTT
TRBJ2-3,once,TRBD2,TRBV30,CAWSLLAGYTDTQYF,TGTGCCTGGAGTTTGCTAGCGGGATACACAGATACGCAGTATTTT
TRBJ1-2,few,.,TRBV15,CATSRGTGTPNYGYTF,TGTGCCACCAGCAGGGGAACCGGGACACCCAACTATGGCTACACCTTC
TRBJ1-2,.,TRBD1,TRBV7-9,CASSPQHDRANGYTF,TGTGCCAGCAGTCCGCAGCACGACAGGGCCAATGGCTACACCTTC
TRBJ2-3,.,.,TRBV4-1,CASRPGHLTDTQYF,TGCGCCAGCAGGCCGGGACACCTCACAGATACGCAGTATTTT
TRBJ2-1,few,.,TRBV5-1,CASSLGRALSYNEQFF,TGCGCCAGCAGCTTGGGGAGGGCACTCTCCTACAATGAGCAGTTCTTC
TRBJ1-4,.,TRBD1,TRBV27,CASSNRGWEKLFF,TGTGCCAGCAGCAACAGGGGATGGGAAAAACTGTTTTTT
TRBJ1-2,.,TRBD1,TRBV10-3,CAISEPRQGSGYGHTF,TGTGCCATCAGTGAGCCAAGACAGGGTTCGGGCTATGGCCACACCTTC
TRBJ1-5,.,.,TRBV3-1,CASSGTESNQPQHF,TGTGCCAGCAGCGGAACAGAATCCAATCAGCCCCAGCATTTT
TRBJ1-1,few,.,TRBV20-1,CSANSMSTLNTEAFF,TGCAGTGCTAACAGCATGTCGACACTGAACACTGAAGCTTTCTTT
TRBJ2-3,.,.,TRBV14,CASSYPGASDTQYF,TGTGCCAGCAGCTACCCGGGTGCGTCAGATACGCAGTATTTT
TRBJ2-7,.,.,TRBV30,CAWSADRPHEQYF,TGTGCCTGGAGTGCTGACCGCCCACACGAGCAGTACTTC
TRBJ2-7,.,.,TRBV4-2,CASSQDQGLAEVGSSYNEQYF,TGTGCCAGCAGCCAAGACCAGGGGCTAGCGGAGGTGGGGAGCTCCTACAATGAGCAGTACTTC
TRBJ1-1,few,.,TRBV27,CASSFGPELEAFF,TGTGCCAGCAGTTTTGGACCCGAGCTAGAAGCTTTCTTT
TRBJ2-1,.,.,TRBV13,CASSFSLLRLVGYNEQFF,TGTGCCAGCAGCTTTTCGTTGCTTCGACTAGTGGGCTACAATGAGCAGTTCTTC
TRBJ2-5,.,TRBD2,TRBV3-1,CASTPRVSGSQETQYF,TGTGCCAGCACCCCTCGAGTTAGCGGGAGTCAAGAGACCCAGTACTTC
TRBJ1-1,.,.,TRBV7-2,CASSLHLGRFDTEAFF,TGTGCCAGCAGCCTACACCTGGGACGGTTTGACACTGAAGCTTTCTTT
TRBJ2-7,.,.,TRBV6-5,CASSPFHSYGQYF,TGTGCCAGCAGTCCCTTCCACTCCTACGGGCAGTACTTC
TRBJ2-7,many,TRBD2,TRBV12-3/TRBV12-4,CASSLLAGYEQYF,TGTGCCAGCAGTTTGCTAGCGGGGTACGAGCAGTACTTC
TRBJ2-7,few,TRBD1,TRBV3-1,CASSARQGHEQYF,TGTGCCAGCAGCGCCAGACAGGGGCACGAGCAGTACTTC
TRBJ2-7,.,.,TRBV5-1,CAGSLWLGSYEQYF,TGCGCCGGCAGCTTGTGGCTAGGATCCTACGAGCAGTACTTC
TRBJ2-7,few,TRBD1,TRBV29-1,CSTGVDRGSEQYF,TGCAGCACTGGGGTGGACAGGGGCTCCGAGCAGTACTTC
TRBJ1-2,.,.,TRBV29-1,CSVEGSSGYTF,TGCAGCGTTGAAGGGAGCTCGGGCTACACCTTC
TRBJ2-7,once,.,TRBV4-1,CASSQRTGSLGNEQYF,TGCGCCAGCAGCCAAAGAACCGGATCCTTGGGTAATGAGCAGTACTTC
TRBJ2-7,.,TRBD1,TRBV27,CASSLTVPTPGTGREQYF,TGTGCCAGCAGTCTAACGGTCCCTACTCCCGGGACAGGACGCGAGCAGTACTTC
TRBJ1-4,.,.,TRBV28,CASSSGTAPNEKLFF,TGTGCCAGCAGTTCTGGGACGGCCCCTAATGAAAAACTGTTTTTT
TRBJ2-7,few,.,TRBV7-9,CASSARLETYEQYF,TGTGCCAGCAGCGCCAGACTAGAAACCTACGAGCAGTACTTC
TRBJ2-2,.,.,TRBV29-1,CSVVDTGELFF,TGCAGCGTTGTGGACACCGGGGAGCTGTTTTTT
TRBJ1-2,.,.,TRBV6-2/TRBV6-3,CASRDPGTHGYTF,TGTGCCAGCAGGGACCCGGGGACCCATGGCTACACCTTT
TRBJ2-1,once,.,TRBV5-5,CASLTRVGEYNEQFF,TGTGCCAGCTTGACCCGTGTGGGAGAATACAATGAGCAGTTCTTC
TRBJ2-7,.,.,TRBV12-3/TRBV12-4,CASRDLSGVEQYF,TGTGCCAGCAGAGACCTCTCAGGGGTCGAGCAGTACTTC
TRBJ2-5,.,.,TRBV28,CASSRAGLETQYF,TGTGCCAGCAGCCGGGCAGGTTTGGAGACCCAGTACTTC
TRBJ2-1,.,TRBD2,TRBV20-1,CSARQTSGSNEQFF,TGCAGTGCTAGGCAGACTAGCGGGAGTAATGAGCAGTTCTTC
TRBJ1-1,.,.,TRBV21-1,CASSKPSPWDSHRLFAFF,TGTGCCAGCAGCAAACCTTCCCCGTGGGACAGCCATCGATTGTTTGCTTTCTTT
TRBJ2-4,.,.,TRBV20-1,CSARDFRALVNEQYF,TGCAGTGCTAGAGATTTTAGGGCCCTGGTCAATGAGCAGTACTTC
TRBJ2-5,.,TRBD2,TRBV5-1,CASSSGAGVERETQYF,TGCGCCAGCAGCTCTGGAGCGGGAGTGGAAAGAGAGACCCAGTACTTC
TRBJ1-2,.,TRBD1,TRBV6-5,CASSTSGTVGSDGYTF,TGTGCCAGCAGTACATCCGGGACAGTGGGCTCCGATGGCTACACCTTC
TRBJ2-7,.,TRBD1,TRBV6-5,CASSDLGQVNYEQYF,TGTGCCAGCAGTGACCTAGGACAGGTGAACTACGAGCAGTACTTC
TRBJ2-4,.,TRBD1,TRBV5-1,CASSLDPGQGGIQYF,TGCGCCAGCAGCTTGGATCCCGGACAGGGGGGGATTCAGTACTTC
TRBJ2-3,.,TRBD1,TRBV28,CASSSDFEGAGTQYF,TGTGCCAGCAGTTCGGACTTCGAGGGGGCAGGTACGCAGTATTTT
TRBJ2-3,.,TRBD2,TRBV4-1,CASSQDRLAGARTDTQYF,TGCGCCAGCAGCCAAGATCGACTAGCGGGGGCCCGCACAGATACGCAGTATTTT
TRBJ2-1,.,TRBD2,TRBV28,CASSSLGLVGNEQFF,TGTGCCAGCAGTTCCCTGGGACTAGTTGGCAATGAGCAGTTCTTC
TRBJ2-7,.,TRBD2,TRBV10-3,CAIRPSGSHIRGTHEQYF,TGTGCCATCAGACCTAGCGGGTCCCATATAAGGGGAACCCACGAGCAGTACTTC
TRBJ2-7,once,.,TRBV5-1,CASSWESGNEQYF,TGCGCCAGCAGCTGGGAATCCGGTAACGAGCAGTACTTC
TRBJ2-3,few,.,TRBV6-1,CASSHSPTRTDTQYF,TGTGCCAGCAGTCATTCTCCTACCCGCACAGATACGCAGTATTTT
TRBJ1-2,.,.,TRBV20-1,CSARGQVNYGYTF,TGCAGTGCTAGAGGACAGGTTAACTATGGCTACACCTTC
TRBJ1-2,few,.,TRBV4-2,CASSQGKGGRYGYTF,TGTGCCAGCAGCCAAGGAAAGGGTGGACGCTATGGCTACACCTTC